This T cell receptor (beta chain) was observed in a study of T cell responses to AZD1222 COVID-19 vaccine. Study at large: Doses given second, at about 4 or about 12 weeks, were pooled.

Study-wide points: The study identified only five or six AZD1222 recipients as seropositive at baseline. There were mostly white British donors and more females than males, and clonal diversity was possibly underestimated. Spike as a whole was targeted by vaccine-associated CD4 TCRs, dominant at 160-218 and 743-854.

This clone was detected once. The antigen is not known. Measured with immunoSEQ multiplex PCR; TCRdb has only the in-frame clones, and not every one. The table records more than 150,000 clones, approximately 90% of them present only once. The starting material was peripheral blood, obtained on day 0 of AZD1222 vaccination. This receptor was taken from an adult in good health.

The CDR3 nucleotides read TGTGCCAGCAGTGAAGCGTCACACAGGGGAAACACCATATATTTT. Amino acids: CASSEASHRGNTIYF. The chain employs TRBV2 and TRBJ1-3; D might be TRBD1 (5 bases). Trimming left V 0 bases short and J 4 bases short, with 10 bases between. The CDR3 is made up of 15 amino acids. Germline CDR1 SNHLY, CDR2 FYNNEI.